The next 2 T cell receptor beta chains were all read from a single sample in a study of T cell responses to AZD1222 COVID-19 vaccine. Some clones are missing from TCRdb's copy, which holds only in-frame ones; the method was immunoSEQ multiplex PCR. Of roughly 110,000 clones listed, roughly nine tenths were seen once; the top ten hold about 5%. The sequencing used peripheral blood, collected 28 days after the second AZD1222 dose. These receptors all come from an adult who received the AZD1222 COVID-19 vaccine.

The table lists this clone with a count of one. The CDR3 DNA reads TGTGCCAGCAGCTTACGACAGGGGGCAGAGACCCAGTACTTC. This gives the protein CASSLRQGAETQYF. The rearrangement links TRBV5-6 to TRBJ2-5; 10 positions match TRBD1. The CDR3 contains 14 residues. The ends lost 2 bases at V and 4 bases at J; junction bases unmatched: 2. From germline, CDR1 is SGHDT and CDR2 YYEEEE.

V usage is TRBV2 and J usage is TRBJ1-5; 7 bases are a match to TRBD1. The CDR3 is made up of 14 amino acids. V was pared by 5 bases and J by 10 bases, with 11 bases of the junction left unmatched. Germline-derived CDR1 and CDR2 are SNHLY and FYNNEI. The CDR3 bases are TGTGCCAGCAGTATGACAGGGCCACCGCTTCCCCAGCATTTT. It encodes CASSMTGPPLPQHF. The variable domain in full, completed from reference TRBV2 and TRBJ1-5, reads EPEVTQTPSHQVTQMGQEVILRCVPISNHLYFYWYRQILGQKVEFLVSFYNNEISEKSEIFDDQFSVERPDGSNFTLKIRSTKLEDSAMYFCASSMTGPPLPQHFGDGTRLSIL.